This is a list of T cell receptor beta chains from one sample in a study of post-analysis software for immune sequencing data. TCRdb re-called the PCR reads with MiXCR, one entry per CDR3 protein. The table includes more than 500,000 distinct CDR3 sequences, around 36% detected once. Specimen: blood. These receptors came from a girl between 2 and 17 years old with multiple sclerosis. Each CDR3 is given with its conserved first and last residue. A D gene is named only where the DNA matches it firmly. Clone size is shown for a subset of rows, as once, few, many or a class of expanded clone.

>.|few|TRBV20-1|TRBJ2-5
TGTAGTGCTGAGAAGGAGCCCCAAGAGACCCAGTACTTC
CSAEKEPQETQYF
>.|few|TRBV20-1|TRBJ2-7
TGCAGTGCTCCGGTCATGCACTACGAGCAGTACTTC
CSAPVMHYEQYF
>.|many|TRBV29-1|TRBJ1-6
TGCAGCGTTAGACACCGTATCGGTTCACCCCTCCACTTT
CSVRHRIGSPLHF
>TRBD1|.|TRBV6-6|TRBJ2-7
TGTGCCAGCAGTTACTCTTTCGGGACAGCGAACTACGAGCAGTACTTC
CASSYSFGTANYEQYF
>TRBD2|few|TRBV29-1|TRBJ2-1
TGCAGCGTACGACTAGCGGGGGCTCCCAATGAGCAGTTCTTC
CSVRLAGAPNEQFF
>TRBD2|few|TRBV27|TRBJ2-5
TGTGCCAGCAGCTGGGGGGGAGTAAGAGAGACCCAGTACTTC
CASSWGGVRETQYF
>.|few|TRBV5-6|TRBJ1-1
TGTGCCAGCAGCTTGGCGCCCTCAAGGACTGAAGCTTTCTTT
CASSLAPSRTEAFF
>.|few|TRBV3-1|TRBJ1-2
TGTGCCAGCAGCCACGTATCCTATGGCTACACCTTC
CASSHVSYGYTF
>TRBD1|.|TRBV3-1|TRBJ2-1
TGTGCCAGCAGCTACCGACAGGGTTCGGATGAGCAGTTCTTC
CASSYRQGSDEQFF
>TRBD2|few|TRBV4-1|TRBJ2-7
TGCGCCAGCAGCCACGATGGGACTAGCGGGGGATACGAGCAGTACTTC
CASSHDGTSGGYEQYF
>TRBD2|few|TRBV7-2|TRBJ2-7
TGTGCCAGCAGCGATCAAACTAGCGGCGCCTACGAGCAGTACTTC
CASSDQTSGAYEQYF
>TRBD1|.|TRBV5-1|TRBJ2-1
TGCGCCAGCAGCTTGGTTTTGGGGACAGGGGGCTACAATGAGCAGTTCTTC
CASSLVLGTGGYNEQFF
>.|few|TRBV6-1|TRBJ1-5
TGTGCCAGCAGTGCCGACCTCGGGTCGGGTCAGCCCCAGCATTTT
CASSADLGSGQPQHF
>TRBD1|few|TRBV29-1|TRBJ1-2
TGCAGCGTTGACGGGACAGGGCACAAGACCATCCCTAACGGCTATGGCTACACCTTC
CSVDGTGHKTIPNGYGYTF
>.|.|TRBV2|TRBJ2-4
TGTGCCAGCAGTGGCGGACTCCGGGGGACGGACATTCAGTACTTC
CASSGGLRGTDIQYF
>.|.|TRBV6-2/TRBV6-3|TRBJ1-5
TGTGCCAGCGATCGAGGCGGGGGGGATCAGCCCCAGCATTTT
CASDRGGGDQPQHF
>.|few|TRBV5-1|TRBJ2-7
TGCGCCAGCAGCTTTGCCCCCGGCAGGGTGGGATACGAGCAGTACTTC
CASSFAPGRVGYEQYF
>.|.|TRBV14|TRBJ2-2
TGTGCCAGCAGCAAAATCGACTACCTCACCGGGGAGCTGTTTTTT
CASSKIDYLTGELFF
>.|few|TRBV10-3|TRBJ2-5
TGTGCCATCAGTGGGTCCCAGGGCCAAGAGACCCAGTACTTC
CAISGSQGQETQYF
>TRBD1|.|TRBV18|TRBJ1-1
TGTGCCAGCTCTCGACAGGGGGCGAATGCTTTCTTT
CASSRQGANAFF
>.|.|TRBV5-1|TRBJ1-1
TGCGCCAGCAGCTTGGGGTGGGGAAAGAACACTGAAGCTTTCTTT
CASSLGWGKNTEAFF
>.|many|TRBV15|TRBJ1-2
TGTGCCACCAGCAGAGAATTGACCGTAACGGTTGCCTATGGCTACACCTTC
CATSRELTVTVAYGYTF
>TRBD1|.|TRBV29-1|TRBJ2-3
TGCAGCGTGGGGACAGTCCCAGATACGCAGTATTTT
CSVGTVPDTQYF
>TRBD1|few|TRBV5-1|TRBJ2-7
TGCGCCAGCAGCTTGGTCGGGACAGGGTTCCCCTACGAGCAGTACTTC
CASSLVGTGFPYEQYF
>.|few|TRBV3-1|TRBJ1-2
TGTGCCAGCAGCCAAGCCCGGGTTGCATATGGCTACACCTTC
CASSQARVAYGYTF
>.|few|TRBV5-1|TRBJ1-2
TGCGCCAGCAGCCTTCAAGGGACTCCTAAGGAGCATGGCTACACCTTC
CASSLQGTPKEHGYTF
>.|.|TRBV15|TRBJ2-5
TGTGCCACCAGCAGAGATCAAAGAATGGAGACCCAGTACTTC
CATSRDQRMETQYF
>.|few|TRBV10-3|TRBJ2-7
TGTGCCATCACCACGGTAGAGGACGAGCAGTACTTC
CAITTVEDEQYF
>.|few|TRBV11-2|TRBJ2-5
TGTGCCAGCAACCCCCGTTTTGGAGCAGAGACCCAGTACTTC
CASNPRFGAETQYF